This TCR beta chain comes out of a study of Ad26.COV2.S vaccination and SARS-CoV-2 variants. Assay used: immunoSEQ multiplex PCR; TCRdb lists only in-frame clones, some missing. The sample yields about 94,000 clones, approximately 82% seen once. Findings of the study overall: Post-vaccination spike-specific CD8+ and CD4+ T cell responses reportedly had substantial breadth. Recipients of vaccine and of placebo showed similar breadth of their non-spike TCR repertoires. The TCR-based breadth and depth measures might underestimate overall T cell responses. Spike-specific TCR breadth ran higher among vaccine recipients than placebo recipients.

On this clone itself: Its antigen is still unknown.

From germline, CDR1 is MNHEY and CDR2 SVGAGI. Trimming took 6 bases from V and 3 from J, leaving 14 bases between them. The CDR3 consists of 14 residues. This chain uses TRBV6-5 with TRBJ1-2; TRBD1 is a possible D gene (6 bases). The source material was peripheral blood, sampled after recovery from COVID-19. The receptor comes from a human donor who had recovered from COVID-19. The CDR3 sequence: CASSRQVNDYGYTF. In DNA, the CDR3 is TGTGCCAGCAGCCGACAGGTCAACGACTATGGCTACACCTTC.